The next 12 T cell receptor beta chains were all read from a single sample in a study of beta chain features in type 1 diabetes. Every bit of the isolated RNA underwent reverse transcription, so sequencing read expressed TCRB transcripts. Clones were sequenced by immunoSEQ multiplex PCR, and TCRdb holds only the in-frame ones, with some missing. There are about 290,000 clones in the sample; 7.5% to 9.5% occur only once, and under 1.3% lies in the top ten. The sequencing input was central memory CD4+ T cells from blood. The origin of the receptors is a woman between 18 and 29 years old in good health.

This clone was seen a handful of times. The chain recombines TRBV18 with TRBJ2-2; perhaps TRBD2 as D (6 bases). Germline CDR1 is KGHSH and CDR2 is LQKENI. The CDR3 consists of 16 residues. V was pared by 1 base and J by 0 bases, with 9 bases between. The CDR3, as DNA: TGTGCCAGCTCACCACTGGAGGGCCCGAACACCGGGGAGCTGTTTTTT. Residues: CASSPLEGPNTGELFF.

The chain combines TRBV7-2 with TRBJ1-2, with 8 bases lining up with TRBD1. Trimming cost V 6 bases and J 5 bases; bases outside gene matches: 11. Germline CDR1 reads SGHTA; CDR2 reads FQGNSA. The CDR3 runs to 15 residues. CDR3 protein: CASSSPPGGGYGYTF. CDR3 sequence (DNA): TGTGCCAGCAGTTCTCCCCCAGGGGGCGGGTATGGCTACACCTTC.

This rearrangement joins TRBV7-2 to TRBJ2-7, with D perhaps matching TRBD1 (5 bases). The germline CDR1 and CDR2 sequences are SGHTA and FQGNSA. Trimming left V 5 bases short and J 2 bases short, with 13 bases between. CDR3 size: 14 residues. CDR3 sequence: CASSRTSLTYEQYF. The DNA for the CDR3 is TGTGCCAGCAGCCGGACATCCCTTACCTACGAGCAGTACTTC. Filled out from reference TRBV7-2 and TRBJ2-7, the complete variable domain reads GAGVSQSPSNKVTEKGKDVELRCDPISGHTALYWYRQSLGQGLEFLIYFQGNSAPDKSGLPSDRFSAERTGGSVSTLTIQRTQQEDSAVYLCASSRTSLTYEQYFGPGTRLTVT.

In its sample, this clone was seen a few times. This chain uses TRBV2 with TRBJ2-7; D is uncertain. From germline, CDR1 is SNHLY and CDR2 FYNNEI. This CDR3 contains 13 residues. Trimming removed 4 bases from V and 3 bases from J, with 10 bases in between. CDR3 in amino acids: CASSGQSGYEQYF. The CDR3 DNA reads TGTGCCAGCAGTGGGCAGTCTGGCTACGAGCAGTACTTC.

This clone has a handful of counts. V usage is TRBV4-3 and J usage is TRBJ2-3, with 8 bases lining up with TRBD2. Germline CDR1 and CDR2: LGHNA and YSLEER. V shed 7 bases, J shed 3 bases, and the junction held 9 bases outside the gene matches. The CDR3 covers 15 residues. DNA for the CDR3: TGCGCCAGCACGCTGGAGGCTAGCGGGACAGATACGCAGTATTTT. Translating gives CASTLEASGTDTQYF.

Only a few counts were recorded for this clone. The chain links TRBV5-1 to TRBJ2-1, with D possibly being TRBD1 (6 bases). CDR3 size: 19 residues. Trimming stripped 1 base from V and 0 bases from J, with 20 bases between. CDR1 is SGHRS and CDR2 is YFSETQ in the germline V gene. The CDR3 nucleotides read TGCGCCAGCAGCTTGTCCAGGGGTATTGGTATTAGCTCCTACAATGAGCAGTTCTTC. It translates to CASSLSRGIGISSYNEQFF.

The table lists this clone with a few counts. The chain employs TRBV2 and TRBJ2-2; D is perhaps TRBD2 (5 bases). Germline-derived CDR1 and CDR2 are SNHLY and FYNNEI. V dropped 7 bases and J dropped 5 bases, with 14 bases sitting between them. The CDR3 has 14 amino acids. In nucleotides, the CDR3 is TGTGCCAGCACGGGGTTGGCCCTAACCGGGGAGCTGTTTTTT. It is translated as CASTGLALTGELFF.

This clone has just a few counts. The chain uses TRBV7-8 and TRBJ1-3, with a weak D call TRBD1 (6 bases). Germline CDR1 and CDR2: SGHVS and FQNEAQ. The V end was cut by 9 bases, the J end by 3 bases, with 9 bases between. This CDR3 is 12 amino acids long. CDR3 sequence (DNA): TGTGCCAGTCGGGGGCTTGGAAACACCATATATTTT. This translates into CASRGLGNTIYF.

This clone was seen more than once but under ten times. The rearrangement links TRBV2 to TRBJ2-4, with 10 nucleotides matching TRBD2. Unmatched junction bases numbered 7, after V lost 11 bases and J lost 3 bases. Looked up from germline, CDR1 is SNHLY and CDR2 is FYNNEI. CDR3 size: 14 residues. CDR3 in amino acids: CAGGLAGGKNIQYF. CDR3 nucleotides: TGTGCCGGGGGGTTAGCGGGAGGCAAAAACATTCAGTACTTC.

This sequence joins TRBV19 and TRBJ2-7; D is unclear. The V gene's germline CDR1 is LNHDA and CDR2 SQIVND (reference sequence). Trimming stripped 10 bases from V and 6 bases from J, with 10 bases between. CDR3 length equals 10 residues. The CDR3 bases are TGTGCCACCAAAGACTGCGAGCAGTACGTC. Translating gives CATKDCEQYV.

The CDR3 region is CASSPKTGFIATNEKLFF. The DNA of the CDR3 is TGCGCCAGCAGTCCCAAGACAGGATTCATTGCAACTAATGAAAAACTGTTTTTT. The chain joins TRBV23-1 to TRBJ1-4; a possible D gene is TRBD1 (6 bases). TRBV23-1 is sorted into the ORF group, with uncertain function. This CDR3 comprises 18 residues. V was clipped by 4 bases and J by 0 bases, with 18 bases between them.

There are a few counts of this clone. Other DNA sequences in this specimen translate into the identical CDR3. The chain uses TRBV5-1 and TRBJ1-1; 7 nucleotides match TRBD1. V lost 0 bases and J lost 2; bases outside the gene matches: 4. Germline CDR1 is SGHRS and CDR2 is YFSETQ. There are 15 residues in the CDR3. In DNA form, the CDR3 reads TGCGCCAGCAGCTTGGGGGACAGTAGAAACACTGAAGCTTTCTTT. Encoded protein: CASSLGDSRNTEAFF. The whole variable domain, filled in from reference TRBV5-1 and TRBJ1-1, reads KAGVTQTPRYLIKTRGQQVTLSCSPISGHRSVSWYQQTPGQGLQFLFEYFSETQRNKGNFPGRFSGRQFSNSRSEMNVSTLELGDSALYLCASSLGDSRNTEAFFGQGTRLTVV.